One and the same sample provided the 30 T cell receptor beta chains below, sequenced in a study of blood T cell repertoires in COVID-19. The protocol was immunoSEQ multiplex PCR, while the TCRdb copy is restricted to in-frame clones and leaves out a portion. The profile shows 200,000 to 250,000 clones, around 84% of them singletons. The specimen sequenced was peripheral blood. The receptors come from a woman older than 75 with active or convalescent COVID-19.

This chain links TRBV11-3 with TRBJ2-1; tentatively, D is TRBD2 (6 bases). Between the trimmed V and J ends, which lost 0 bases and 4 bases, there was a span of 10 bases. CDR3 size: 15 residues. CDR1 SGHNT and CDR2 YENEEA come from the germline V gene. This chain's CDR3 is CASSLDGRGYNEQFF. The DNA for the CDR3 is TGTGCCAGCAGCTTAGACGGGAGAGGGTACAATGAGCAGTTCTTC.

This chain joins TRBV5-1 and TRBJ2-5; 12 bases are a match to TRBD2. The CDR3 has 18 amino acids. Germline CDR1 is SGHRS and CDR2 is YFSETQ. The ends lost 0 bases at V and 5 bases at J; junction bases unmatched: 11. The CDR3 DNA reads TGCGCCAGCAGCTTGGGTACTAGCGGGAGGTTAATCGGGGAGACCCAGTACTTC. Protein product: CASSLGTSGRLIGETQYF.

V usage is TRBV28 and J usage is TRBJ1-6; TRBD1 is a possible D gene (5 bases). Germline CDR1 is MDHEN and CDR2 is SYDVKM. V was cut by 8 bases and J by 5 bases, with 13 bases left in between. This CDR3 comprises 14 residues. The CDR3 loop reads CASGGARNNSPLHF. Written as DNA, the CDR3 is TGTGCCAGCGGCGGGGCTCGAAATAATTCACCCCTCCACTTT.

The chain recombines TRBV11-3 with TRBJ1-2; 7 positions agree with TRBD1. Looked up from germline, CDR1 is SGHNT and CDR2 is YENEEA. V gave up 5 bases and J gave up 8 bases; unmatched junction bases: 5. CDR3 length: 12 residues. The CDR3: CASSHTGVGYTF. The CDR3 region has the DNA TGTGCCAGCAGCCATACAGGGGTCGGCTACACCTTC.

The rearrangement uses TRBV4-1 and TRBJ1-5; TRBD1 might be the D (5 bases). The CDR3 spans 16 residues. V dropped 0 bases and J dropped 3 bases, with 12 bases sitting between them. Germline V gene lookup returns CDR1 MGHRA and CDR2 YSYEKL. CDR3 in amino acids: CASSQEGARVNQPQHF. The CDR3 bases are TGCGCCAGCAGCCAAGAAGGGGCCAGGGTCAATCAGCCCCAGCATTTT.

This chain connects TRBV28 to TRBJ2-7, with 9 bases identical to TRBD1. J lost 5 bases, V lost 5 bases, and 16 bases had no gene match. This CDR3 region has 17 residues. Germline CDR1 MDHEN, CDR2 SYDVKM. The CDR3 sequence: CASSLLGQGPAKDEQYF. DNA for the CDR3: TGTGCCAGCAGTCTCCTGGGACAGGGCCCTGCGAAAGACGAGCAGTACTTC.

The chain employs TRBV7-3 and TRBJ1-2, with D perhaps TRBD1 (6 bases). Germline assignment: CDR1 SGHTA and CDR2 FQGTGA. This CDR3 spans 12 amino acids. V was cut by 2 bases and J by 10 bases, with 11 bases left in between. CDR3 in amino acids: CASSLGRGDYTF. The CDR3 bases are TGTGCCAGCAGCTTAGGCAGGGGTGACTACACCTTC.

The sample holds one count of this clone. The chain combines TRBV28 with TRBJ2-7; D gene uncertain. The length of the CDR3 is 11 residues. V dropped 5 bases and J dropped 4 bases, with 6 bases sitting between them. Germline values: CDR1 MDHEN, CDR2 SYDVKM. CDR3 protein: CASSPLYEQYF. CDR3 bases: TGTGCCAGCAGTCCCCTTTACGAGCAGTACTTC.

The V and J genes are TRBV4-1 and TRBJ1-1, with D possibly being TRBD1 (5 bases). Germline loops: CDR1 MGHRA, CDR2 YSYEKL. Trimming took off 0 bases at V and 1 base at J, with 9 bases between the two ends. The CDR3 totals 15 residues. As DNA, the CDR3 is TGCGCCAGCAGCCAAGATAACAGGCCGAACACTGAAGCTTTCTTT. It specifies CASSQDNRPNTEAFF.

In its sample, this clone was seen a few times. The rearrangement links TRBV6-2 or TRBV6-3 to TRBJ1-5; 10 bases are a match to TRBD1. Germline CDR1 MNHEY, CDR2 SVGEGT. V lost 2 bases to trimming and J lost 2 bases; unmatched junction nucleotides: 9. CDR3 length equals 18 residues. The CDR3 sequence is CASSYQIAGTGGNQPQHF. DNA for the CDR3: TGTGCCAGCAGTTACCAAATCGCCGGGACAGGGGGCAATCAGCCCCAGCATTTT.

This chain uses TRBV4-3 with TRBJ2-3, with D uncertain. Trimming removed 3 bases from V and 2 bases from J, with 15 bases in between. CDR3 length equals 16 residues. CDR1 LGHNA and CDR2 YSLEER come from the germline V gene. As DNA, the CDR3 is TGCGCCAGCAGCCAGCGCCAGGCCCTCCTCACAGATACGCAGTATTTT. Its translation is CASSQRQALLTDTQYF.

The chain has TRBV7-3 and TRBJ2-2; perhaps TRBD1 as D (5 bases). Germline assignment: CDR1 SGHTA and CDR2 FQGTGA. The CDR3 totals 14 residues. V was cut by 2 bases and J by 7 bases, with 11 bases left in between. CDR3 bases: TGTGCCAGCAGCTTATTTGGGGCTGGCGGGGAGCTGTTTTTT. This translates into CASSLFGAGGELFF.

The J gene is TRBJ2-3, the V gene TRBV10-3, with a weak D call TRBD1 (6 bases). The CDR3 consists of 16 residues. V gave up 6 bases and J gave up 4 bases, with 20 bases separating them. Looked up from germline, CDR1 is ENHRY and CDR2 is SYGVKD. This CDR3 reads CAIRDPTGRGSDTQYF. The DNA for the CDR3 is TGTGCCATCAGGGATCCGACAGGTAGGGGATCAGATACGCAGTATTTT.

The CDR3 region has the DNA TGTGCCAGCTCACCACGGGGCGGGAGGACCTACAATGAGCAGTTCTTC. This gives the protein CASSPRGGRTYNEQFF. The chain combines TRBV18 with TRBJ2-1, with 8 positions matching TRBD2. V gave up 1 base and J gave up 2 bases; unmatched junction bases: 4. The CDR3 is 16 residues long. Germline values: CDR1 KGHSH, CDR2 LQKENI.

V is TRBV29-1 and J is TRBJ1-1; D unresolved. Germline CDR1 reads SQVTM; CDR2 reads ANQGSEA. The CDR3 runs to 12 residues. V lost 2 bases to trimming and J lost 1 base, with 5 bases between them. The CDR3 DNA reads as TGCAGCGTTGAACGGGGGAACACTGAAGCTTTCTTT. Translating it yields CSVERGNTEAFF.

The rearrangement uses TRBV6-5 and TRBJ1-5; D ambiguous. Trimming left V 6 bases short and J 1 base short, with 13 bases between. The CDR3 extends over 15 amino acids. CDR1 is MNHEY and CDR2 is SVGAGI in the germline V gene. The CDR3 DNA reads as TGTGCCAGCAGATACCGGTTCGTAAGCAATCAGCCCCAGCATTTT. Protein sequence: CASRYRFVSNQPQHF.

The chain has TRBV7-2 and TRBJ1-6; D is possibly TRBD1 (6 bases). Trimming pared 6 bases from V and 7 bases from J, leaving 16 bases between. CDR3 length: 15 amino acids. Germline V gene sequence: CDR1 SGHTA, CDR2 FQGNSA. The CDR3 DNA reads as TGTGCCAGCAGGTTACAGGGTATCCCAAATTCACCCCTCCACTTT. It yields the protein CASRLQGIPNSPLHF.

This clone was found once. CDR3 residues: CASSQGQPLTDTQYF. As DNA, the CDR3 is TGCGCCAGCAGCCAGGGACAGCCCTTGACAGATACGCAGTATTTT. The rearrangement uses TRBV5-1 and TRBJ2-3; TRBD1 matches 7 bases. Germline V gene lookup returns CDR1 SGHRS and CDR2 YFSETQ. Germline trimming cut 4 bases from V and 3 bases from J; bases unmatched to any gene: 8. The CDR3 loop spans 15 amino acids.

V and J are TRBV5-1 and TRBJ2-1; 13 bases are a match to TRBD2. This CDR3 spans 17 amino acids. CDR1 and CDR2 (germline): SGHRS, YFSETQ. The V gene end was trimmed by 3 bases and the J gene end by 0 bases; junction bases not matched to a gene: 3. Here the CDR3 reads CASSSGLAGVSYNEQFF. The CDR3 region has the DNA TGCGCCAGCAGCTCCGGACTAGCGGGAGTCTCCTACAATGAGCAGTTCTTC.

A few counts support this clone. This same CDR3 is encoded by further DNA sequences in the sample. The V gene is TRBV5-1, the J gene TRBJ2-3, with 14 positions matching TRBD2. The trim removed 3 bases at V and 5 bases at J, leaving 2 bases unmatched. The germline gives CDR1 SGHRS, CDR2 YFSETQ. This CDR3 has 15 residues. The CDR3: CASSWGTSGGDTQYF. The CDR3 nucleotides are TGCGCCAGCAGCTGGGGGACTAGCGGGGGAGATACGCAGTATTTT.

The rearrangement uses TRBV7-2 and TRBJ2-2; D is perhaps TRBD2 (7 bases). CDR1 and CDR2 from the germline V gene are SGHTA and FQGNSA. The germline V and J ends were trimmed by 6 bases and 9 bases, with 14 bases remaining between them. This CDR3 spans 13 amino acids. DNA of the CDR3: TGTGCCAGCAGGGGGGGGCTGTCTTGGGAGCTGTTTTTT. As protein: CASRGGLSWELFF.

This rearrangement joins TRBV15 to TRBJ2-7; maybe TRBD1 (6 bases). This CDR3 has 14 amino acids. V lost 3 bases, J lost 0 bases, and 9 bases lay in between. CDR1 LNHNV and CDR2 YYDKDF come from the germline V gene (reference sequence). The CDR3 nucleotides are TGTGCCACCAGCAGGAGGGACAACTCCTACGAGCAGTACTTC. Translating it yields CATSRRDNSYEQYF.

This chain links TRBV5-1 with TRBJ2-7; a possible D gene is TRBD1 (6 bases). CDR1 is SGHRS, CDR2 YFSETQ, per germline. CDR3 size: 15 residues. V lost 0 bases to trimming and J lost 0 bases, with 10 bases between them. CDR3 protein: CASSLVGDTSYEQYF. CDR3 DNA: TGCGCCAGCAGCTTGGTGGGGGACACCTCCTACGAGCAGTACTTC.

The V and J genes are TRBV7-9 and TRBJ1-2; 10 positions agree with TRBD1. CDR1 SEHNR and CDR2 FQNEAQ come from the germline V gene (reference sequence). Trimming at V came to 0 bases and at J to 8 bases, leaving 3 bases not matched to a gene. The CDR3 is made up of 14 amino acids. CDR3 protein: CASSLAGTGEGYTF. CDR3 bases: TGTGCCAGCAGCTTAGCCGGGACAGGGGAAGGCTACACCTTC.

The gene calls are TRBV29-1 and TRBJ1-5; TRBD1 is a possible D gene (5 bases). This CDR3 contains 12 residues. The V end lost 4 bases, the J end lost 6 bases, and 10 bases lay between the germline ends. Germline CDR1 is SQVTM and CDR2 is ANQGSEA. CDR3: CSVVRGGQPQHF. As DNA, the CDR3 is TGCAGCGTTGTAAGGGGAGGTCAGCCCCAGCATTTT.

The CDR3 protein is CASSPRRSSYEQYF. CDR3 coding DNA: TGTGCCAGCTCACCTCGTCGTAGCTCCTACGAGCAGTACTTC. The V gene is TRBV18, the J gene TRBJ2-7; D gene unclear. Germline V gives CDR1 KGHSH, CDR2 LQKENI. Trimming cost V 3 bases and J 0 bases, with 9 bases left between them. The CDR3 is 14 amino acids.

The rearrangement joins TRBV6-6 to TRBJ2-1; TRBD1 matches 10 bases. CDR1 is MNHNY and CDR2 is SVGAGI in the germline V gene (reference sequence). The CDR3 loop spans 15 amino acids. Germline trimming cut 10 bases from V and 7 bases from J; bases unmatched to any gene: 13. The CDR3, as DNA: TGTGCCACCCACCGGGACAGGGGCTTTGAGAATGAGCAGTTCTTC. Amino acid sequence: CATHRDRGFENEQFF.

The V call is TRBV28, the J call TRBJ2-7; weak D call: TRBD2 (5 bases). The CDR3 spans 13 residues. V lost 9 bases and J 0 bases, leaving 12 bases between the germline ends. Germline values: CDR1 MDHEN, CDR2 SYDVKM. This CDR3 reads CASLSGNSYEQYF. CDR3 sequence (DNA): TGTGCCAGTCTCTCGGGGAACTCCTACGAGCAGTACTTC.

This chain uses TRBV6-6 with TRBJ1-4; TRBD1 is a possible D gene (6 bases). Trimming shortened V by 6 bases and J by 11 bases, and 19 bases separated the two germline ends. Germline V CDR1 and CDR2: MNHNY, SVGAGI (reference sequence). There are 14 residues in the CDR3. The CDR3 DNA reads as TGTGCCAGCAGGCCATTAACAGGGTTCGGGAAACTGTTTTTT. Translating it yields CASRPLTGFGKLFF.

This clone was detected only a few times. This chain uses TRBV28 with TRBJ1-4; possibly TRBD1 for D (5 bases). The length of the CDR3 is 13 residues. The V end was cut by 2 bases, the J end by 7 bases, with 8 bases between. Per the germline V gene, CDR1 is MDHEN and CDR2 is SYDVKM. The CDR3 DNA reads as TGTGCCAGCAGTTTACAGGGTGTTGAAAAACTGTTTTTT. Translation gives CASSLQGVEKLFF.